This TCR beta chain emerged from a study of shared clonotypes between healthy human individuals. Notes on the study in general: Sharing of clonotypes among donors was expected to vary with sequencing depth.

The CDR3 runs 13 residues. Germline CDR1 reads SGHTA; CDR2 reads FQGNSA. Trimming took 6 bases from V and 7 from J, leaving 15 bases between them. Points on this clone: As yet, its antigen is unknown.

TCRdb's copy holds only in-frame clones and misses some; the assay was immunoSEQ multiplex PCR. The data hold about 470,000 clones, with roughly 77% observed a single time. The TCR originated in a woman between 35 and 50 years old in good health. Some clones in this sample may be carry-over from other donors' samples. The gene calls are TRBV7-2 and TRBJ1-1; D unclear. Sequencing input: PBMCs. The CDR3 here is CASRWQPDVEAFF. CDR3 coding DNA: TGTGCCAGCAGGTGGCAGCCAGATGTTGAAGCTTTCTTT.